This record concerns one T cell receptor (beta chain) sequence. The data are from a study of T cell changes during pregnancy in multiple sclerosis. Clones were read by immunoSEQ multiplex PCR, and TCRdb kept only the in-frame ones, dropping some. Of around 64,000 clones in the sample, over 85% were seen once. This CDR3 has 17 residues. Germline V gives CDR1 MGHDK, CDR2 SYGVNS. The V end was cut by 4 bases, the J end by 0 bases, with 16 bases between. This TCR derives from a female donor with multiple sclerosis, enrolled in a pregnancy study. This chain joins TRBV25-1 and TRBJ1-3; a weak D match, TRBD1 (5 bases). This specimen was CD8+ T cells from peripheral blood mononuclear cells, taken in the third trimester of pregnancy. The CDR3 region is CASSASRELNSGNTIYF. The CDR3 nucleotides are TGTGCCAGCAGTGCCAGCAGGGAACTCAACTCTGGAAACACCATATATTTT. Looking up the rest from reference TRBV25-1 and TRBJ1-3 gives the full variable domain: EADIYQTPRYLVIGTGKKITLECSQTMGHDKMYWYQQDPGMELHLIHYSYGVNSTEKGDLSSESTVSRIRTEHFPLTLESARPSHTSQYLCASSASRELNSGNTIYFGEGSWLTVV.